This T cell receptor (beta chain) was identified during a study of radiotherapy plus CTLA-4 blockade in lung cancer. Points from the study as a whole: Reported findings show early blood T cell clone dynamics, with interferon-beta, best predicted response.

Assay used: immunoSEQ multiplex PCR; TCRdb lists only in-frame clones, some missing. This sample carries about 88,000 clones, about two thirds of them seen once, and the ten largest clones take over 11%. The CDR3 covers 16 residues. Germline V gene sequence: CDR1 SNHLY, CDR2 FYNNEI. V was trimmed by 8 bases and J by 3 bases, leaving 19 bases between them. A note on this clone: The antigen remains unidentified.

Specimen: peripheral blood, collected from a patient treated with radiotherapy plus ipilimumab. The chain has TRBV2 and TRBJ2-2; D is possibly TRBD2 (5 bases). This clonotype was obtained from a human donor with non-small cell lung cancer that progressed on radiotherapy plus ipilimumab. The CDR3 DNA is TGTGCCAGCGTTGCTCAGCGAGGGAGCTACACCGGGGAGCTGTTTTTT. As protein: CASVAQRGSYTGELFF.